This T cell receptor beta chain is from a study of cytomegalovirus exposure and HLA in healthy donors. The study's findings and limits: The dataset shows that most TCR sequences were rare, while some public TCRs occurred in many donors.

The CDR3 sequence is 17 residues long. Germline values: CDR1 SNHLY, CDR2 FYNNEI. Trimming cost V 3 bases and J 1 base, with 18 bases left between them. As to this clone: Its antigen is not identified.

Produced via immunoSEQ multiplex PCR; TCRdb's table is partial and in-frame only. Counted here are roughly 150,000 clones, around four fifths occurring once; the ten biggest clones make up 2% to 2.5%. The gene calls are TRBV2 and TRBJ1-1; a weak D match, TRBD1 (5 bases). This sequence originates from a young man in good health and CMV-seropositive. Sequenced material: PBMCs. The CDR3 DNA reads as TGTGCCAGCAGTGAGAGCGGCAGGGAGGGGACGAACACTGAAGCTTTCTTT. As protein: CASSESGREGTNTEAFF. Drawing the rest from reference TRBV2 and TRBJ1-1, the complete variable domain is EPEVTQTPSHQVTQMGQEVILRCVPISNHLYFYWYRQILGQKVEFLVSFYNNEISEKSEIFDDQFSVERPDGSNFTLKIRSTKLEDSAMYFCASSESGREGTNTEAFFGQGTRLTVV.